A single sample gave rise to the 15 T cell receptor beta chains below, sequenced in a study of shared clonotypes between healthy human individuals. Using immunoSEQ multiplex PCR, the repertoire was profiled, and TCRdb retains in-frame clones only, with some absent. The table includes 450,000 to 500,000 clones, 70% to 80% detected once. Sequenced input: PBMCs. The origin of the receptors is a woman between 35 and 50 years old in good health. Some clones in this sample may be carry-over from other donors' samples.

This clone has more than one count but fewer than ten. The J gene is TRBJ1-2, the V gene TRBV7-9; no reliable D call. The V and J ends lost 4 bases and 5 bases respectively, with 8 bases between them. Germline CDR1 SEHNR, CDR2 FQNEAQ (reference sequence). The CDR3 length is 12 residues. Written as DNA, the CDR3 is TGTGCCAGCAGCTATACGGGGTATGGCTACACCTTC. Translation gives CASSYTGYGYTF.

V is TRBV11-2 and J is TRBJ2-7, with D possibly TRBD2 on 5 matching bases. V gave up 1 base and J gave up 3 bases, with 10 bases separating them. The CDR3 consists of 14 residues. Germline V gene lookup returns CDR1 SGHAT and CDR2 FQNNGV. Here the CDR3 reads CASSLGNGLYEQYF. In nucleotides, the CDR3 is TGTGCCAGCAGCTTAGGCAACGGACTCTACGAGCAGTACTTC.

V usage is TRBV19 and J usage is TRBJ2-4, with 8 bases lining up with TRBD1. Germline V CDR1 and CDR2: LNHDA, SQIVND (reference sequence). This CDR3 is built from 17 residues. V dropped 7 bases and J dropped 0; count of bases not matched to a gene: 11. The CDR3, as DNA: TGTGCCAGTAACCCAGCCGACAGGGGTCTAGCCAAAAACATTCAGTACTTC. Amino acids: CASNPADRGLAKNIQYF.

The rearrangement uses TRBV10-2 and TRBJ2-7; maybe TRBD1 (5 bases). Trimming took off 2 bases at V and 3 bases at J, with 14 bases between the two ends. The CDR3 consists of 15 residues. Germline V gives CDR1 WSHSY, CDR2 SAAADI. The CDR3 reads CASSEGHPVLYEQYF. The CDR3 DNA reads TGCGCCAGCAGTGAGGGACACCCAGTGCTCTACGAGCAGTACTTC.

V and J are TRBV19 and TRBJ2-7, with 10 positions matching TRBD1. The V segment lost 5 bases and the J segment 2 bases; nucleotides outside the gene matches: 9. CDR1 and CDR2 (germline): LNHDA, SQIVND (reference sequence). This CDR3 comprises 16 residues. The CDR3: CASSFTWDRGAYEQYF. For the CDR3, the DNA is TGTGCCAGTAGTTTTACATGGGACAGGGGTGCCTACGAGCAGTACTTC.

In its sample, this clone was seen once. CDR3 nucleotides: TGTGCCAGCAGCCGAGGGGGCAGAACTGAAAAACTGTTTTTT. The encoded protein is CASSRGGRTEKLFF. V usage is TRBV9 and J usage is TRBJ1-4; 7 positions agree with TRBD1. This CDR3 spans 14 amino acids. Trimming cost V 4 bases and J 7 bases; bases outside gene matches: 7. Germline CDR1 reads SGDLS; CDR2 reads YYNGEE.

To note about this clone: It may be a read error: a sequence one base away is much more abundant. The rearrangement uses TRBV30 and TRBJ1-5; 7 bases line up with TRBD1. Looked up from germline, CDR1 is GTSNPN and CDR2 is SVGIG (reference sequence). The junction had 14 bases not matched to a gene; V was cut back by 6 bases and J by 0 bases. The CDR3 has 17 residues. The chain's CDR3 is CACRDSPSSYSNQPQHF. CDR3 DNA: TGTGCCTGCCGGGACAGTCCATCCTCTTATAGCAATCAGCCCCAGCATTTT.

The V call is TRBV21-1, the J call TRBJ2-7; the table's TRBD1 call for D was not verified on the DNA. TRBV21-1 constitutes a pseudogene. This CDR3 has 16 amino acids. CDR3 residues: CASGGADRGSPYEQYF. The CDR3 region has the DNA TGTGCCAGCGGGGGGGCCGACAGGGGGTCCCCCTACGAGCAGTACTTC.

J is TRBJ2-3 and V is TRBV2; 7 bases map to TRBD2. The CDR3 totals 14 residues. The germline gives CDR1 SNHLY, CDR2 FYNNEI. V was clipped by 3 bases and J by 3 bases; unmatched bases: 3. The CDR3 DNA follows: TGTGCCAGCAGTGAGCTAGCGGATACAGATACGCAGTATTTT. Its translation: CASSELADTDTQYF.

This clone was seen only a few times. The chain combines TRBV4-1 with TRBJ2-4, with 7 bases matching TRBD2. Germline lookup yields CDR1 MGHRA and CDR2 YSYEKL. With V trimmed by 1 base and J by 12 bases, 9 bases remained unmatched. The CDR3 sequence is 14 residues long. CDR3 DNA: TGCGCCAGCAGCCAAGTGGGGGGGATGGTCCGTCAGTACTTC. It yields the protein CASSQVGGMVRQYF.

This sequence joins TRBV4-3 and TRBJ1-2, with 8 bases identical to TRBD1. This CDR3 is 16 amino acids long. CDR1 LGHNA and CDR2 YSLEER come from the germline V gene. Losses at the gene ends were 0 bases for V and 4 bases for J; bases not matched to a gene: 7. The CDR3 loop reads CASSQDGNRGFYGYTF. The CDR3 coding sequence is TGCGCCAGCAGCCAAGATGGAAACAGGGGGTTCTATGGCTACACCTTC.

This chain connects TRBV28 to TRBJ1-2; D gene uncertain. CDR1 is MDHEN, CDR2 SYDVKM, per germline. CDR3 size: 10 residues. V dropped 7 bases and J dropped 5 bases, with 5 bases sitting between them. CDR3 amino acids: CASMRYGYTF. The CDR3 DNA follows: TGTGCCAGCATGCGTTATGGCTACACCTTC.

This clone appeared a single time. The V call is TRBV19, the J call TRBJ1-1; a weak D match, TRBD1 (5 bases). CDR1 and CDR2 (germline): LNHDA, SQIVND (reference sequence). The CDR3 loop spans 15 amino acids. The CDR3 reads CAVRRIWGGNTEAFF. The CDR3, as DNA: TGTGCGGTGCGGAGGATTTGGGGGGGGAACACTGAAGCTTTCTTT.

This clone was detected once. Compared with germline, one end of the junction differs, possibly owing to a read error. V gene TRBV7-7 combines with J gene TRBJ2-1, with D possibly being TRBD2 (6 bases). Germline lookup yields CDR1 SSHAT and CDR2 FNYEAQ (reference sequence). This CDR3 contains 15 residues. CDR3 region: CASSHGLTSYNEQFF. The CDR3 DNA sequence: TGTGCTAGCAGCCACGGACTAACCTCATACAATGAGCAGTTCTTC.

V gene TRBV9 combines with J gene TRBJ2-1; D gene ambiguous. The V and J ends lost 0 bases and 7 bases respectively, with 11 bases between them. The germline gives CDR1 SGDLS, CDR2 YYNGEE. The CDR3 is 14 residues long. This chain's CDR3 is CASSVARTSNEQFF. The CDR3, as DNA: TGTGCCAGCAGCGTAGCTCGGACCTCTAATGAGCAGTTCTTC.